This entry lists 15 T cell receptor beta chains sequenced from one sample in a study of T cell responses to AZD1222 COVID-19 vaccine. Profiling relied on immunoSEQ multiplex PCR, and the TCRdb table lists in-frame clones only, not all of them. The table lists around 95,000 clones, 70% to 90% of them singletons. The input for sequencing was peripheral blood, taken on day 0 of MenACWY control vaccination. The origin of the receptors is an adult in good health.

The chain employs TRBV2 and TRBJ1-1, with 10 bases matching TRBD1. The CDR3 sequence is 14 residues long. Germline V CDR1 and CDR2: SNHLY, FYNNEI. Unmatched junction bases numbered 10, after V lost 8 bases and J lost 7 bases. The CDR3 protein is CASCSDRGKNEAFF. DNA for the CDR3: TGTGCCAGCTGTTCGGACAGGGGGAAGAATGAAGCTTTCTTT.

This chain joins TRBV10-3 and TRBJ2-1, with D maybe TRBD2 (6 bases). The CDR3 contains 12 residues. V dropped 10 bases and J dropped 5 bases, with 12 bases sitting between them. Germline loops: CDR1 ENHRY, CDR2 SYGVKD. The CDR3 protein is CATGGSNNEQFF. The CDR3 DNA reads as TGTGCCACCGGGGGTTCGAACAATGAGCAGTTCTTC.

The chain couples TRBV5-4 to TRBJ2-5; 8 bases are a match to TRBD1. The germline V gene has CDR1 SGHNT and CDR2 YYREEE (reference sequence). The CDR3 contains 14 residues. The junction had 8 bases not matched to a gene; V was cut back by 5 bases and J by 5 bases. The CDR3 sequence is CASSSYRGEETQYF. Here the CDR3 DNA reads TGTGCCAGCAGTTCTTACAGGGGGGAGGAGACCCAGTACTTC.

The V gene is TRBV28, the J gene TRBJ1-2; D gene unclear. The germline V gene encodes CDR1 MDHEN and CDR2 SYDVKM. The CDR3 sequence is 13 residues long. Trimming took off 7 bases at V and 1 base at J, with 10 bases between the two ends. The CDR3 DNA reads TGTGCCAGCACCTCCGGGAGTAACTATGGCTACACCTTC. Translated, it gives CASTSGSNYGYTF.

The rearrangement uses TRBV9 and TRBJ2-2; D not certain. The CDR3 is made up of 15 amino acids. The V and J ends lost 0 bases and 6 bases respectively, with 12 bases between them. CDR1 is SGDLS, CDR2 YYNGEE, per germline. CDR3 DNA: TGTGCCAGCAGCGTAGTCACAACTGGGTCCGGGGAGCTGTTTTTT. Translated, it gives CASSVVTTGSGELFF.

J is TRBJ1-3 and V is TRBV4-1, with 7 bases identical to TRBD1. The CDR3 loop spans 15 amino acids. After removal of 3 bases from V and 2 bases from J, the junction contained 4 bases not matched to a gene. CDR1 is MGHRA and CDR2 is YSYEKL in the germline V gene. The CDR3 region is CASSQQGVTGNTIYF. In DNA, the CDR3 is TGCGCCAGCAGCCAGCAGGGGGTTACTGGAAACACCATATATTTT.

This clone was observed a single time. Other DNA sequences within the sample encode an identical CDR3. The chain combines TRBV6-5 with TRBJ2-2, with D uncertain. Deletions cut 10 bases from V and 4 bases from J, with 7 bases between. Germline assignment: CDR1 MNHEY and CDR2 SVGAGI. The CDR3 is made up of 11 amino acids. The CDR3 region is CATGRTGELFF. The CDR3 DNA reads TGTGCCACAGGCCGCACCGGGGAGCTGTTTTTT.

This chain joins TRBV7-2 and TRBJ2-7, with no clear D. V was pared by 2 bases and J by 0 bases, with 8 bases between. This CDR3 is 14 amino acids long. Germline V lookup: CDR1 SGHTA, CDR2 FQGNSA. CDR3: CASSLSYYSYEQYF. In DNA form, the CDR3 reads TGTGCCAGCAGCTTAAGTTACTACTCCTACGAGCAGTACTTC.

The chain couples TRBV19 to TRBJ1-1; 7 nucleotides match TRBD1. J lost 4 bases, V lost 6 bases, and 5 bases had no gene match. The CDR3 is 13 amino acids. Germline assignment: CDR1 LNHDA and CDR2 SQIVND (reference sequence). The CDR3 loop reads CASSPTGSTEAFF. The CDR3 DNA is TGTGCCAGTAGCCCGACAGGGTCCACTGAAGCTTTCTTT.

The V gene is TRBV5-4, the J gene TRBJ2-7, with D uncertain. The CDR3 has 14 residues. V lost 0 bases, J lost 0 bases, and 7 bases lay in between. Germline loops: CDR1 SGHNT, CDR2 YYREEE (reference sequence). The CDR3 is CASSLGVRSYEQYF. The CDR3 coding sequence is TGTGCCAGCAGCTTGGGGGTTCGCTCCTACGAGCAGTACTTC.

The chain carries TRBV29-1 and TRBJ2-7; TRBD1 aligns across 11 bases. Germline V gene sequence: CDR1 SQVTM, CDR2 ANQGSEA. The CDR3 sequence is 17 residues long. After removal of 2 bases from V and 4 bases from J, the junction contained 13 bases not matched to a gene. This CDR3 reads CSVERFGTGGSGYEQYF. CDR3 sequence (DNA): TGCAGCGTTGAAAGGTTCGGGACAGGGGGGTCAGGGTACGAGCAGTACTTC.

This chain joins TRBV7-2 and TRBJ1-6; D remains ambiguous. V was trimmed by 2 bases and J by 2 bases, leaving 7 bases between them. The germline gives CDR1 SGHTA, CDR2 FQGNSA. The CDR3 is made up of 15 amino acids. The CDR3 here is CASSLRVTYNSPLHF. CDR3 DNA sequence: TGTGCCAGCAGCTTAAGGGTGACCTATAATTCACCCCTCCACTTT.

CDR3 nucleotides: TGCGCCAGCAGCCCCGGGGCGGCAGGAGCTTTCTATGGCTACACCTTC. As protein: CASSPGAAGAFYGYTF. This chain joins TRBV5-1 and TRBJ1-2; perhaps TRBD1 as D (5 bases). Germline V gene data show CDR1 as SGHRS and CDR2 as YFSETQ. The V end was cut by 4 bases, the J end by 4 bases, with 20 bases between. The CDR3 is 16 amino acids.

This clone showed up just a few times. The V call is TRBV9, the J call TRBJ1-2; 10 bases agree with TRBD1. Germline CDR1 SGDLS, CDR2 YYNGEE. The junction had 10 bases not matched to a gene; V was cut back by 4 bases and J by 7 bases. The CDR3 extends over 15 amino acids. The CDR3 nucleotides are TGTGCCAGCAGCCCCACCGGGACAGGGGTTGGTGGCTACACCTTC. Amino acid sequence: CASSPTGTGVGGYTF.

The genes are TRBV10-2 and TRBJ2-1; 8 positions match TRBD1. CDR3 size: 16 residues. V lost 6 bases and J lost 0; bases outside the gene matches: 7. Germline V CDR1 and CDR2: WSHSY, SAAADI. The DNA for the CDR3 is TGCGCCAGCAGCTCCGGGACAGGAGGCTCCTACAATGAGCAGTTCTTC. Encoded protein: CASSSGTGGSYNEQFF.